This entry concerns a single T cell receptor beta chain. Germline trimming cut 6 bases from V and 3 bases from J; bases unmatched to any gene: 5. CDR1 and CDR2 (germline): MNHEY, SVGAGI. This CDR3 has 15 residues. This sample is part of a study of blood T cell repertoires in COVID-19. Study-level information: T cells, B-cell-depleted T cells, or PBMCs provided the cDNA or gDNA that served as material.

Repertoires were generated with immunoSEQ multiplex PCR, while TCRdb's copy carries only in-frame clones and drops some. The sample contains 270,000 or so clones, roughly 81% of which appear only once. Residents of about two dozen US areas, aged 18 to 89 years, made up the participants. The origin of this receptor is a woman aged 45-60 years who had been exposed to COVID-19. The rearrangement links TRBV6-5 to TRBJ2-5, with 12 bases aligning to TRBD2. The material sequenced was PBMCs or T cells enriched from blood (not recorded which). The CDR3 reads CASRARLAGEETQYF. The CDR3 DNA reads TGTGCCAGCAGGGCGAGACTAGCGGGGGAAGAGACCCAGTACTTC.